This TCR beta chain was captured in a study of regulatory T cells in long-lasting Graves disease. Time point denoted: newly diagnosed GD, antithyroid drugs for less than 3 months. The TCR library was made from RNA extracted from PBMCs. CDR3 regions were amplified by Arm-PCR using iRepertoire HTBI primers to build TCR beta libraries. TCRdb recomputed calls from the multiplex PCR reads with MiXCR, one row per CDR3 protein. In the table there are 350,000 to 450,000 distinct CDR3 sequences, 10% to 15% of which are singletons. As for this clonotype: Mismatch with germline at one junction end may stem from a read error.

This sample was also put to use in a study of T cells in Graves' hyperthyroidism and ophthalmopathy. That publication notes: Patients counted as stable if ophthalmopathy did not develop within 18 months. In making diagnoses, clinical symptoms, serum thyroxine and TRAb, thyroid ultrasound and orbital computed tomography were all used.

The sequencing used peripheral blood mononuclear cells (PBMCs), collected at new diagnosis, from a patient treated with antithyroid drugs. This sequence was found in a woman aged 18 to 35 with Graves disease.

The CDR3 loop reads CSAGDLRLAVGELFF. For the CDR3, the DNA is TGCAGTGCTGGAGATCTCAGACTTGCTGTAGGGGAGCTGTTTTTT. J is TRBJ2-2 and V is TRBV20-1; D is uncertain. The CDR3 consists of 15 residues. Looked up from germline, CDR1 is DFQATT and CDR2 is SNEGSKA (reference sequence).